Included here is one T cell receptor beta chain sequence, with context. The antigen remains unidentified. This entry belongs to a study of shared clonotypes between healthy human individuals. Points from the study as a whole: Lower generation probabilities were found for non-shared clonotypes than for those shared by all four donors.

The method was immunoSEQ multiplex PCR; TCRdb's version includes in-frame clones alone and lacks a portion of them. Seen here are approximately 1.5 million clones, 97% to 99% observed once, and the top ten hold 0.3% to 0.45%. Trimming left V 5 bases short and J 4 bases short, with 13 bases between. CDR3 length equals 14 residues. In germline, CDR1 is SGDLS, CDR2 YYNGEE. This chain uses TRBV9 with TRBJ1-3, with D tentatively TRBD1 (5 bases). The TCR sequence derives from a man aged 25 to 45 in good health. Input material: naive CD4+ T cells sorted from blood. As for subset: CD45RA+ positively selected. The CDR3 DNA is TGTGCCAGCAGACGGGCCGGGGCAGGAAACACCATATATTTT. It specifies CASRRAGAGNTIYF.